This entry is about one T cell receptor (beta chain). The protocol was immunoSEQ multiplex PCR, while the TCRdb copy is restricted to in-frame clones and leaves out a portion. Of just over 15,000 clones in the sample, almost 85% were seen once. Control samples came 1 year after myeloablative marrow transplants with methotrexate plus calcineurin inhibitor. From germline, CDR1 is MNHEY and CDR2 SMNVEV (reference sequence). The V segment lost 5 bases and the J segment 7 bases; nucleotides outside the gene matches: 5. The CDR3 loop spans 13 amino acids. This sample was included in a study of T cells after posttransplantation cyclophosphamide.

The genes are TRBV27 and TRBJ2-7; 10 nucleotides line up with TRBD2. Here the sequenced sample was PBMCs, taken approximately 390 days after allogeneic stem cell transplant with calcineurin inhibitor and methotrexate. The source is a male patient younger than 35 who received an allogeneic stem cell transplant from a related donor, was CMV-positive, and had no GVHD. T cells may partly derive from the graft donor. In nucleotides, the CDR3 is TGTGCCAGCAGTCCCAGACTAGCGGGTGAGCAGTACTTC. This translates into CASSPRLAGEQYF.